This TCR beta chain was captured by sequencing in a study of blood T cell repertoires in COVID-19. As for the study in general: Collection of acute and convalescent COVID-19 samples took place in the United States, Italy and Spain. Sources were T cells, B-cell-depleted T cells, or PBMCs; the material itself was cDNA or gDNA.

Participants' own reports of clinical history determined their cohort assignment. In its sample, this clone was seen a few times. This CDR3 is 12 amino acids long. The trim removed 3 bases at V and 7 bases at J, leaving 2 bases unmatched. In germline, CDR1 is DFQATT, CDR2 SNEGSKA (reference sequence). Measured with immunoSEQ multiplex PCR; TCRdb has only the in-frame clones, and not every one. The table has 120,000 to 150,000 clones, about 82% seen once. The chain is built from TRBV20-1 and TRBJ2-7; 11 nucleotides agree with TRBD2. The clonotype comes from a woman in her forties who had recovered from COVID-19. Specimen: PBMCs or T cells enriched from blood (not recorded which). This CDR3 is CSASSGGGEQYF. CDR3 sequence (DNA): TGCAGTGCTAGTAGCGGGGGGGGTGAGCAGTACTTC.